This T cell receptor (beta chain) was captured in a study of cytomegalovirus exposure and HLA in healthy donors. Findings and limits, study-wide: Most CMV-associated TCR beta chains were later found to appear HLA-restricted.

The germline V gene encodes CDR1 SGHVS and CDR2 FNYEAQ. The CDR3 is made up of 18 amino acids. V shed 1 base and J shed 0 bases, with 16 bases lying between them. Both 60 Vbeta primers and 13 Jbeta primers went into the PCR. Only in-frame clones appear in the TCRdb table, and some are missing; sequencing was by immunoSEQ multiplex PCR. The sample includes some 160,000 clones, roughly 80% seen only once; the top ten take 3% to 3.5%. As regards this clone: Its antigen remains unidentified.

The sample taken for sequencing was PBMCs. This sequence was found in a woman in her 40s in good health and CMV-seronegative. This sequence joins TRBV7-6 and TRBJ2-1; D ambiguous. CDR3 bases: TGTGCCAGCAGCTTAGAGCTCCAGACGACTGGCTCCTACAATGAGCAGTTCTTC. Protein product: CASSLELQTTGSYNEQFF.